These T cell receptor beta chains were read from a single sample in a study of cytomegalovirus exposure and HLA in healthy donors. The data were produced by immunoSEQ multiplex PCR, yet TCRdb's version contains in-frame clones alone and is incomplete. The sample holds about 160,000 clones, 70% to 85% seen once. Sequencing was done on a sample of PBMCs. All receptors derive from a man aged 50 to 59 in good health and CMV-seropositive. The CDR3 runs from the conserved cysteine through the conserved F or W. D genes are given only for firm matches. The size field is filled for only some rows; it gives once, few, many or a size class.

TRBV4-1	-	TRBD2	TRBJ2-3	TGCGCCAGCAGCCAGATAGCGGGGACCACAGATACGCAGTATTTT	CASSQIAGTTDTQYF
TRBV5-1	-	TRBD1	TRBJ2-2	TGCGCCAGCAGCTTTGACAGGGGGCGCACCGGGGAGCTGTTTTTT	CASSFDRGRTGELFF
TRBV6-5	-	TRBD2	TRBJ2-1	TGTGCCAGCAGTTACGGGGGGGGTCCCTACAATGAGCAGTTCTTC	CASSYGGGPYNEQFF
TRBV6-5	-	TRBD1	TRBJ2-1	TGTGCCAGCAGTGGGCTCCGGGACAGGGTTGATGAGCAGTTCTTC	CASSGLRDRVDEQFF
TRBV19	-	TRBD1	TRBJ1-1	TGTGCCACCAAGGACAGGGGGACTTCTGAAGCTTTCTTT	CATKDRGTSEAFF
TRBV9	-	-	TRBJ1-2	TGTGCCAGCAGCGGGTATCAAAAACGGGACTATGGCTACACCTTC	CASSGYQKRDYGYTF
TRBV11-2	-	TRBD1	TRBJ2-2	TGTGCCAGCAGCTTAAACACAGGGGGCCCGGGGCACGGGGAGCTGTTTTTT	CASSLNTGGPGHGELFF
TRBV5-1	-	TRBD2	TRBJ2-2	TGCGCCAGCAGCGAAAGAAGCGGGAGGGTCGGGGAGCTGTTTTTT	CASSERSGRVGELFF
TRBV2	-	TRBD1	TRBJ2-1	TGTGCCAGCAGTCCAGACAGGGGGCGCTTCAGTGAGCAGTTCTTC	CASSPDRGRFSEQFF
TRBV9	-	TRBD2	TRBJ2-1	TGTGCCAGCAGCGTAGGTCTAGCGGGATTCTCCGATGAGCAGTTCTTC	CASSVGLAGFSDEQFF
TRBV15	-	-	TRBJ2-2	TGTGCCACCAGCGGAGTTCCATGGAGGACCGGGGAGCTGTTTTTT	CATSGVPWRTGELFF
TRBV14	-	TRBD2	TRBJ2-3	TGTGCCAGCAGCCTCAGCGGGAGCAGCACAGATACGCAGTATTTT	CASSLSGSSTDTQYF
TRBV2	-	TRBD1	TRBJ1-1	TGTGCCAGCCGAAGGGGACAGGCCCACACTGAAGCTTTCTTT	CASRRGQAHTEAFF
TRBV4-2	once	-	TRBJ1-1	TGTGCCAGCAGCCACCAGGCGGGGGGCACTGAAGCTTTCTTT	CASSHQAGGTEAFF
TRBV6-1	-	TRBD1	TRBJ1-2	TGTGCCAGCAGGGAGACAGGGGTGAACTATGGCTACACCTTC	CASRETGVNYGYTF
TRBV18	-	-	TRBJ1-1	TGTGCCAGCTCAGGACAGATTGAAGCTTTCTTT	CASSGQIEAFF
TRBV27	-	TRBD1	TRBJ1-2	TGTGCCAGCAGTTTCGGCCCAGGGGGCTTTGGCTATGGCTACACCTTC	CASSFGPGGFGYGYTF
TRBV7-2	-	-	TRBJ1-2	TGTGCCAGCCCAACTCTCAGGGGCCGAGGCTACACCTTC	CASPTLRGRGYTF
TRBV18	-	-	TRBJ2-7	TGTGCCAGCTCACCGGAGCAGCGGGAGCAGTACTTC	CASSPEQREQYF
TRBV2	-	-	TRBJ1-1	TGTGCCAGCAGAGGGGCGGACATTATGAACACTGAAGCTTTCTTT	CASRGADIMNTEAFF
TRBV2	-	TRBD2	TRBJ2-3	TGTGCCAGTTTTGCGGGAGCCAGCACAGATACGCAGTATTTT	CASFAGASTDTQYF
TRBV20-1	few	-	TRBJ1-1	TGCAGTGCTTACAGGGTTACGGAAGCTTTCTTT	CSAYRVTEAFF
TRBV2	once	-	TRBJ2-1	TGTGCCAGCAGTTGGACCGGGACTCTCGACAATGAGCAGTTCTTC	CASSWTGTLDNEQFF
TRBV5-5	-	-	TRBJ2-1	TGTGCCAGCAGCTTGCAGGGGAGCTCCTACAATGAGCAGTTCTTC	CASSLQGSSYNEQFF
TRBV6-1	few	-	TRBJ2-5	TGTGCCAGCAGTCCAGGGTACCAAGAGACCCAGTACTTC	CASSPGYQETQYF
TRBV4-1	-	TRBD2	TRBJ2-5	TGCGCCAGCAGCCAAGAAACTAGCGGGGGTCTAGGAGAGACCCAGTACTTC	CASSQETSGGLGETQYF
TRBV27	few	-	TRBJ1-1	TGTGCCAGCAGTTACAGGGAGGGCACTGAAGCTTTCTTT	CASSYREGTEAFF
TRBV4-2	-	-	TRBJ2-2	TGTGCCAGCAGCCAAGATCTTTACACCGGGGAGCTGTTTTTT	CASSQDLYTGELFF
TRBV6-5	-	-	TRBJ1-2	TGTGCCAGCAGTTACTCGACCAGGAAAGGGGATGGCTACACCTTC	CASSYSTRKGDGYTF
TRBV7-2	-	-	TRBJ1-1	TGTGCCAGCAGCTTAGGATTTGGGGACATGAACACTGAAGCTTTCTTT	CASSLGFGDMNTEAFF
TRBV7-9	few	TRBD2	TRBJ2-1	TGTGCCAGCAGCCTCTACGCTAGCGGGAGACGGTCCTACAATGAGCAGTTCTTC	CASSLYASGRRSYNEQFF
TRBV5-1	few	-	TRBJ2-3	TGCGCCAGCAGCCTAGGGGGGGGGCGAGTGGCAGATACGCAGTATTTT	CASSLGGGRVADTQYF
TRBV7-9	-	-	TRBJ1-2	TGTTCCAGCAGCTTAGAGAGAGGATACGGCTACACCTTC	CSSSLERGYGYTF
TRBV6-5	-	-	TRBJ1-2	TGTGCCAGCAGTTACTCACGGGGCGGGGGATCTGGCTACACCTTC	CASSYSRGGGSGYTF